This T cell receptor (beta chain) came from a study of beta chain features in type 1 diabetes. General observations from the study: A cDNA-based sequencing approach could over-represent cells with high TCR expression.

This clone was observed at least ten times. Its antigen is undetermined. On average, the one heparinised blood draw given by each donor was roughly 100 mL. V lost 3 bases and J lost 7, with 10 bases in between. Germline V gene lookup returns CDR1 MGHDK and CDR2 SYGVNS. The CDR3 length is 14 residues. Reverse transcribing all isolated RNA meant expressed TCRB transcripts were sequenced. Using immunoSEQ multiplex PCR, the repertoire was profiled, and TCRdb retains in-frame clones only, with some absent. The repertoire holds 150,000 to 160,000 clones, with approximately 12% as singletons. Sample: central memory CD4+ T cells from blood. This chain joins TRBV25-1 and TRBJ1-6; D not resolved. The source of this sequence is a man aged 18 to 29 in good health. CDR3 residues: CASSERVLNSPLHF. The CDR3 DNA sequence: TGTGCCAGCAGTGAGCGGGTCCTAAATTCACCCCTCCACTTT.